The 29 T cell receptor beta chains below were found in one sample sequenced in a study of metastatic and nonmetastatic thyroid tumors. TCRdb re-called the PCR reads via MiXCR. The data hold some 13,000 clones, with roughly 21% observed a single time. Thyroid surgery took place with no prior treatment in any patient. Sequencing was carried out using adjacent normal tissue. These receptors came from a female donor with papillary thyroid cancer or a benign thyroid nodule (not recorded which). Some clones in this sample may be carry-over from other donors' samples.

In its sample, this clone was seen many times. The chain links TRBV24-1 to TRBJ1-5, with 7 bases fitting TRBD1. Germline V gives CDR1 KGHDR, CDR2 SFDVKD. Germline trimming cut 7 bases from V and 1 base from J; bases unmatched to any gene: 6. The CDR3 contains 15 residues. The CDR3 DNA follows: TGTGCCACCAGCCCCGGGGACAGAAGCAATCAGCCCCAGCATTTT. Its protein product is CATSPGDRSNQPQHF.

Sample share makes this clone medium-sized. This rearrangement joins TRBV2 to TRBJ2-1; 11 bases align to TRBD2. The CDR3 has 14 amino acids. The ends lost 9 bases at V and 9 bases at J; junction bases unmatched: 10. Germline CDR1 SNHLY, CDR2 FYNNEI. CDR3 sequence (DNA): TGTGCCAGACTAGCGGGAGAGGGGGGAAGTGAGCAGTTCTTC. Protein product: CARLAGEGGSEQFF.

In regard to this clone: As the CDR3 is not closed by the conserved phenylalanine or tryptophan, this likely results from a read error. The chain is built from TRBV6-1 and TRBJ1-4; 7 bases are shared with TRBD1. Germline CDR1 reads MNHNS; CDR2 reads SASEGT. J lost 6 bases, V lost 9 bases, and 16 bases had no gene match. The CDR3 contains 16 residues. CDR3 nucleotide sequence: TGTGCCAGAAGGGACAGACACACAAGGGTCCATGAAAAACTGTTTGTT. As protein: CARRDRHTRVHEKLFV.

This clone has ten or more counts. The chain recombines TRBV2 with TRBJ1-5; D call uncertain. The CDR3 loop spans 13 amino acids. V was shortened by 4 bases and J by 5 bases, with 9 bases between the two germline ends. Germline V gene sequence: CDR1 SNHLY, CDR2 FYNNEI. CDR3 coding DNA: TGTGCCAGCAGTGTAGGCAGAGATCAGCCCCAGCATTTT. Translation: CASSVGRDQPQHF.

The sample holds many counts of this clone. This rearrangement joins TRBV29-1 to TRBJ2-1; D is unclear. The CDR3 covers 12 residues. The V gene lost 3 bases and the J gene lost 9 bases, with 12 bases spanning the gap. CDR1 is SQVTM and CDR2 is ANQGSEA in the germline V gene. In nucleotides, the CDR3 is TGCAGCGTTGAGGTTCGGGTTCCTGAGCAGTTCTTC. Residues: CSVEVRVPEQFF.

This clone was observed many times. The rearrangement links TRBV6-1 to TRBJ2-1, with TRBD2 matching over 11 bases. Germline V gene data show CDR1 as MNHNS and CDR2 as SASEGT. The CDR3 is 19 residues long. The V and J ends lost 4 bases and 9 bases, in that order; junction bases with no gene match: 20. This CDR3 is CASSANIVLGVAGGVEQFF. The CDR3 nucleotides read TGTGCCAGCAGTGCGAACATAGTGCTCGGGGTAGCGGGGGGGGTTGAGCAGTTCTTC.

This clone is medium-sized by share. The chain recombines TRBV6-1 with TRBJ1-6; D possibly corresponds to TRBD1 (6 bases). V lost 8 bases, J lost 6 bases, and 20 bases lay in between. From germline, CDR1 is MNHNS and CDR2 SASEGT. The CDR3 covers 16 residues. CDR3 nucleotide sequence: TGTGCCAGCCTTTTTTCCCGCGGACAGACTAATTCACCCCTCCACTTT. It translates to CASLFSRGQTNSPLHF.

With regard to this clone: The junction differs from germline at one of its ends, possibly a read error. This chain links TRBV29-1 with TRBJ2-1; 7 positions agree with TRBD2. CDR3 length: 15 residues. Germline V gene sequence: CDR1 SQVTM, CDR2 ANQGSEA. CDR3 coding DNA: TGCAGCGCCTCCCCGGCGAGCGGGGTGGGTAATGGGCAGTTCTTC. It specifies CSASPASGVGNGQFF.

This chain joins TRBV30 and TRBJ2-7; D remains ambiguous. Germline loops: CDR1 GTSNPN, CDR2 SVGIG (reference sequence). Trimming cost V 0 bases and J 3 bases, with 9 bases left between them. The CDR3 has 13 amino acids. DNA for the CDR3: TGTGCCTGGAGTGTATTGGGTGACTACGAGCAGTACTTC. It yields the protein CAWSVLGDYEQYF.

This clone was counted many times. The chain recombines TRBV3-1 with TRBJ1-2, with TRBD1 identical over 7 bases. Germline V gene lookup returns CDR1 LGHDT and CDR2 YNNKEL (reference sequence). V lost 2 bases to trimming and J lost 2 bases; unmatched junction nucleotides: 5. The CDR3 covers 15 residues. This CDR3 reads CASSQRRGLNYGYTF. The CDR3 DNA reads as TGTGCCAGCAGCCAACGTAGGGGGCTAAACTATGGCTACACCTTC.

Remarks on this clone: This may arise from a read error, as a much more abundant clone is one base away. This chain uses TRBV5-4 with TRBJ2-1; unclear D gene. Germline lookup yields CDR1 SGHNT and CDR2 YYREEE (reference sequence). This CDR3 contains 13 residues. Trimming took off 4 bases at V and 6 bases at J, with 11 bases between the two ends. The CDR3 sequence is CASSPYWGNEQFF. CDR3 DNA sequence: TGTGCCAGCAGCCCGTACTGGGGCAATGAGCAGTTCTTC. Full variable domain (missing parts from reference TRBV5-4 and TRBJ2-1): ETGVTQSPTHLIKTRGQQVTLRCSSQSGHNTVSWYQQALGQGPQFIFQYYREEENGRGNFPPRFSGLQFPNYSSELNVNALELDDSALYLCASSPYWGNEQFFGPGTRLTVL.

As for this clone: Sequence at one end of the junction differs from germline and may be a read error. The rearrangement links TRBV14 to TRBJ2-7; no clear D. The CDR3 is made up of 14 amino acids. CDR1 and CDR2 (germline): SGHDN, FVKESK. CDR3 bases: TGTTCCAGCAGGCCGACTCCTTACGGGTACGAGCAGTACTTC. Translation: CSSRPTPYGYEQYF.

The chain employs TRBV20-1 and TRBJ2-7, with D unresolved. The V and J ends lost 1 base and 2 bases respectively, with 21 bases between them. Germline V CDR1 and CDR2: DFQATT, SNEGSKA (reference sequence). The CDR3 runs to 17 residues. The CDR3 region is CSARGDFFQTTPYEQYF. The CDR3 DNA reads as TGCAGTGCTAGAGGAGACTTTTTTCAGACGACCCCCTACGAGCAGTACTTC.

This clone is labeled medium-sized. J is TRBJ2-3 and V is TRBV6-1; 10 nucleotides align to TRBD2. Germline V gene data show CDR1 as MNHNS and CDR2 as SASEGT. The trim removed 5 bases at V and 1 base at J, leaving 3 bases unmatched. The CDR3 loop spans 15 amino acids. CDR3 in amino acids: CASSWTSGRTDTQYF. In DNA form, the CDR3 reads TGTGCCAGCAGTTGGACTAGCGGCCGCACAGATACGCAGTATTTT.

This clone was picked up a small number of times. This chain connects TRBV7-9 to TRBJ2-2; D remains unclear. Germline CDR1 and CDR2: SEHNR and FQNEAQ (reference sequence). The CDR3 spans 11 residues. Trimming took 4 bases from V and 9 from J, leaving 6 bases between them. This CDR3 is CASSSYRELFF. CDR3 DNA sequence: TGTGCCAGCAGCTCTTATAGGGAGCTGTTTTTT.

This clone was seen ten or more times. This sequence joins TRBV4-2 and TRBJ2-6; TRBD1 might be the D (5 bases). The germline V gene has CDR1 LGHNA and CDR2 YNFKEQ. CDR3 length: 17 amino acids. V gave up 1 base and J gave up 2 bases, with 12 bases separating them. The CDR3 loop reads CASSQVQGSTGANVLTF. For the CDR3, the DNA is TGTGCCAGCAGCCAAGTTCAGGGTTCTACTGGGGCCAACGTCCTGACTTTC.

This clone was recorded a few times. The chain combines TRBV6-2 or TRBV6-3 with TRBJ1-6, with D possibly matching TRBD1 (5 bases). Germline V gene data show CDR1 as MNHEY and CDR2 as SVGEGT. V shed 2 bases and J shed 9 bases, with 17 bases lying between them. The length of the CDR3 is 16 residues. In DNA, the CDR3 is TGTGCCAGCAGTTACCTCGACCCCCGACAGAGTTCACCCCTCCACTTT. Protein sequence: CASSYLDPRQSSPLHF.

The rearrangement joins TRBV7-3 to TRBJ2-3; 7 bases match TRBD2. The V gene end was trimmed by 1 base and the J gene end by 5 bases; junction bases not matched to a gene: 3. CDR3 length: 14 amino acids. Per the germline V gene, CDR1 is SGHTA and CDR2 is FQGTGA. CDR3 loop: CASSLNGRKDTQYF. The CDR3 nucleotides read TGTGCCAGCAGCTTAAACGGGAGGAAAGATACGCAGTATTTT.

This clone has a count of ten or more. The rearrangement uses TRBV20-1 and TRBJ1-6, with D possibly TRBD1 on 5 matching bases. The CDR3 has 17 residues. The germline V and J ends were trimmed by 3 bases and 7 bases, with 22 bases remaining between them. Germline V CDR1 and CDR2: DFQATT, SNEGSKA (reference sequence). CDR3 sequence: CSASPSLRGDLNSPLHF. DNA of the CDR3: TGCAGTGCTAGTCCATCACTGAGAGGGGACCTGAATTCACCCCTCCACTTT.

The table lists this clone with many counts. The chain uses TRBV3-1 and TRBJ2-7; D gene uncertain. The CDR3 is 13 residues long. The germline CDR1 and CDR2 sequences are LGHDT and YNNKEL (reference sequence). Trimming cost V 0 bases and J 6 bases, with 9 bases left between them. CDR3 sequence: CASSQDGIAEQYF. In DNA form, the CDR3 reads TGTGCCAGCAGCCAAGATGGGATAGCCGAGCAGTACTTC.

Relative to its sample, this clone is medium-sized. The V and J genes are TRBV6-1 and TRBJ2-5; D is perhaps TRBD2 (6 bases). The CDR3 spans 16 residues. Germline V gives CDR1 MNHNS, CDR2 SASEGT. Trimming removed 6 bases at V and 4 bases at J, with 21 bases between. The CDR3 sequence: CASRGSERALAETQYF. CDR3 nucleotide sequence: TGTGCCAGCAGGGGGTCAGAGCGGGCCCTGGCAGAGACCCAGTACTTC.

In this sample, this clone turned up many times. Other DNA sequences in the sample encode the same CDR3. The chain uses TRBV20-1 and TRBJ2-4; no clear D. The germline V gene encodes CDR1 DFQATT and CDR2 SNEGSKA (reference sequence). The CDR3 is 13 amino acids. V was trimmed by 5 bases and J by 0 bases, leaving 8 bases between them. CDR3 coding DNA: TGCAGTGCTCCCCTGCTAGCCAAAAACATTCAGTACTTC. It translates to CSAPLLAKNIQYF.

This clone has only a few counts. The CDR3 here is CASREQGTGELFF. The CDR3 coding sequence is TGTGCCAGCAGAGAGCAGGGCACCGGGGAGCTGTTTTTT. The chain couples TRBV6-4 to TRBJ2-2; possibly TRBD1 for D (5 bases). The length of the CDR3 is 13 residues. Germline lookup yields CDR1 MRHNA and CDR2 SNTAGT. V gave up 6 bases and J gave up 4 bases, with 9 bases separating them.

This clone was observed at least ten times. The J gene is TRBJ2-7, the V gene TRBV3-1, with D unresolved. V lost 0 bases and J 3 bases, leaving 6 bases between the germline ends. Germline CDR1 LGHDT, CDR2 YNNKEL (reference sequence). This CDR3 is 13 amino acids long. CDR3 coding DNA: TGTGCCAGCAGCCAAGATTCGGGCTACGAGCAGTACTTC. It encodes CASSQDSGYEQYF.

This clone was observed at least ten times. A single base separates this from a much larger clone, so it may be a read error. This sequence joins TRBV6-1 and TRBJ2-7, with D maybe TRBD2 (6 bases). CDR3 length: 15 amino acids. The V gene's germline CDR1 is MNHNS and CDR2 SASEGT. V lost 6 bases and J lost 7, with 22 bases in between. CDR3 residues: CASRTLGLGGGEQYF. The CDR3 nucleotides are TGTGCCAGCAGGACCTTGGGACTGGGTGGGGGGGAGCAGTACTTC.

This chain uses TRBV20-1 with TRBJ2-7; D gene ambiguous. The CDR3 totals 13 residues. Trimming removed 6 bases from V and 3 bases from J, with 15 bases in between. Germline CDR1 reads DFQATT; CDR2 reads SNEGSKA (reference sequence). The CDR3 DNA is TGCAGTGCCCCGGCCGAGGACCTCTACGAGCAGTACTTC. This translates into CSAPAEDLYEQYF.

This clone is medium-sized by share. The chain couples TRBV10-3 to TRBJ1-2; 9 nucleotides line up with TRBD1. Germline CDR1 and CDR2: ENHRY and SYGVKD. The CDR3 spans 14 residues. V was pared by 6 bases and J by 4 bases, with 6 bases of the junction left unmatched. For the CDR3, the DNA is TGTGCCATCAGGGACCGGGGACAGGGCTATGGCTACACCTTC. Translated, it gives CAIRDRGQGYGYTF.

The chain couples TRBV11-1 to TRBJ2-1; weak D call: TRBD1 (7 bases). The CDR3 is made up of 12 amino acids. Per the germline V gene, CDR1 is SGHAT and CDR2 is FQDESV (reference sequence). With 4 bases removed from V and 9 bases from J, the gap between germline ends came to 10 bases. This CDR3 reads CASSSQGGEQFF. The CDR3 DNA reads TGTGCCAGCAGCTCCCAGGGGGGTGAGCAGTTCTTC. Filled out from reference TRBV11-1 and TRBJ2-1, the complete variable domain reads EAEVAQSPRYKITEKSQAVAFWCDPISGHATLYWYRQILGQGPELLVQFQDESVVDDSQLPKDRFSAERLKGVDSTLKIQPAELGDSAMYLCASSSQGGEQFFGPGTRLTVL.

This clone was found a few times. The rearrangement uses TRBV7-2 and TRBJ1-1, with D perhaps matching TRBD1 (5 bases). The CDR3 loop spans 16 amino acids. The germline V and J ends were trimmed by 0 bases and 0 bases, with 11 bases remaining between them. Per the germline V gene, CDR1 is SGHTA and CDR2 is FQGNSA. The DNA of the CDR3 is TGTGCCAGCAGCTTAGCGTCCGGGGCCATGAACACTGAAGCTTTCTTT. Translating gives CASSLASGAMNTEAFF.